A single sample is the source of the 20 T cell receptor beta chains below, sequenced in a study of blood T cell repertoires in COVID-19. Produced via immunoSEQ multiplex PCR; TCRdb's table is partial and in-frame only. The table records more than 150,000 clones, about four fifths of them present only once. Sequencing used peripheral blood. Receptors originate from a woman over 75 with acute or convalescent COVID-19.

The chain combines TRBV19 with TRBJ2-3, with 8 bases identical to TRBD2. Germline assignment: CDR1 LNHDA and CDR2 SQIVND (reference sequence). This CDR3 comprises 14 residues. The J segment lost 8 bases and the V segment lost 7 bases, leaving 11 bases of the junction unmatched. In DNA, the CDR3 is TGTGCCAGTACACAAGCGGGAGCATCGGCTACGCAGTATTTT. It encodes CASTQAGASATQYF.

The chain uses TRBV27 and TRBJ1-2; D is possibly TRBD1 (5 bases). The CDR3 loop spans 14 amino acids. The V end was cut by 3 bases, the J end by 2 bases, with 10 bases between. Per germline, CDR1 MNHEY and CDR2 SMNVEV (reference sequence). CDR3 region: CASSFNGGNYGYTF. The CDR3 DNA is TGTGCCAGCAGTTTCAATGGGGGGAACTATGGCTACACCTTC.

CDR3 DNA sequence: TGTGCCAGCAGCACTGGCGACAGGGTGGGCACTGAAGCTTTCTTT. This sequence encodes CASSTGDRVGTEAFF. The rearrangement uses TRBV5-4 and TRBJ1-1, with 7 positions matching TRBD1. Germline V CDR1 and CDR2: SGHNT, YYREEE (reference sequence). This CDR3 is built from 15 residues. After removal of 4 bases from V and 4 bases from J, the junction contained 10 bases not matched to a gene.

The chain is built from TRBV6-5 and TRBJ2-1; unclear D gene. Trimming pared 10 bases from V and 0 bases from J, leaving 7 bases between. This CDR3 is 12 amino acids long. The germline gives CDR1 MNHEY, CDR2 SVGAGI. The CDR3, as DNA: TGTGCCACGTATAGCTCCTACAATGAGCAGTTCTTC. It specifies CATYSSYNEQFF.

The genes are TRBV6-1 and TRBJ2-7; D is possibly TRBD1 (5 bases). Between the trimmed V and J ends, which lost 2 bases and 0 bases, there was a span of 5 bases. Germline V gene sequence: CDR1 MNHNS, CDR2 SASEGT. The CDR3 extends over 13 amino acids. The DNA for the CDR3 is TGTGCCAGCAGTGAAAGGGGCTCCTACGAGCAGTACTTC. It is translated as CASSERGSYEQYF.

The CDR3 reads CASSEYGGVTAGELFF. CDR3 sequence (DNA): TGTGCCAGCAGTGAATATGGGGGGGTGACGGCCGGGGAGCTGTTTTTT. This chain joins TRBV25-1 and TRBJ2-2, with 7 positions matching TRBD2. With 0 bases clipped from V and 6 bases from J, the junction kept 7 bases outside the gene matches. The germline V gene encodes CDR1 MGHDK and CDR2 SYGVNS. CDR3 size: 16 residues.

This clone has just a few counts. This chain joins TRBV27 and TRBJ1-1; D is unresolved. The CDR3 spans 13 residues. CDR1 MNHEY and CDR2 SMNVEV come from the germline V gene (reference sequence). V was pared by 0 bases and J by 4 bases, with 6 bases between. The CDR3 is CASSLSEGTEAFF. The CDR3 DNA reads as TGTGCCAGCAGTTTATCGGAGGGCACTGAAGCTTTCTTT.

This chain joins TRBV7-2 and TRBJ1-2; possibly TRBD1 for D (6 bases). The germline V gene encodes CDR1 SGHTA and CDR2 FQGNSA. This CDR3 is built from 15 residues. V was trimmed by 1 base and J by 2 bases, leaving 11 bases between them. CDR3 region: CASSLVSGENYGYTF. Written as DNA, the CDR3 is TGTGCCAGCAGCTTAGTGTCAGGGGAAAACTATGGCTACACCTTC.

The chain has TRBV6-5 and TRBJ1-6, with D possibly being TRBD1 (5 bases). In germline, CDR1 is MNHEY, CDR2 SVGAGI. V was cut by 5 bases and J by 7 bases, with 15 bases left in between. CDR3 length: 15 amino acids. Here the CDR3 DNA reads TGTGCCAGCAGTCTGGCGGGACGGGAAAATTCACCCCTCCACTTT. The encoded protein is CASSLAGRENSPLHF.

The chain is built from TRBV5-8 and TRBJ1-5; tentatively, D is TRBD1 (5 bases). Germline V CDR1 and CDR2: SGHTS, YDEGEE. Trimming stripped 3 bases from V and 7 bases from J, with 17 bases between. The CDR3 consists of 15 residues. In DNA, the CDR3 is TGTGCCAGCAGCTGGGGGGAGGGAGGCGGACAGCCCCAGCATTTT. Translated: CASSWGEGGGQPQHF.

The CDR3 loop reads CASSTRGNTGELFF. The CDR3 DNA follows: TGTGCCAGCAGTACCCGGGGGAACACCGGGGAGCTGTTTTTT. The chain uses TRBV6-5 and TRBJ2-2, with D possibly matching TRBD2 (5 bases). Germline V gene lookup returns CDR1 MNHEY and CDR2 SVGAGI. Between the trimmed V and J ends, which lost 5 bases and 1 base, there was a span of 8 bases. This CDR3 is built from 14 residues.

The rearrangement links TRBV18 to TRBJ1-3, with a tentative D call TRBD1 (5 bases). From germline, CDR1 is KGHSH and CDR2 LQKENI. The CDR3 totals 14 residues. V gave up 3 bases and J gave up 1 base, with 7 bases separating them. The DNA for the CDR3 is TGTGCCAGCTCACCTCAGGGATCTGGAAACACCATATATTTT. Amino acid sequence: CASSPQGSGNTIYF.

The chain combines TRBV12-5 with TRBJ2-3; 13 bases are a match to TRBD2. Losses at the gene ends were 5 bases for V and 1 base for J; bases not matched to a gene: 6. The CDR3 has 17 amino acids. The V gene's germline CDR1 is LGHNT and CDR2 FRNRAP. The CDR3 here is CASGLGLAGVRTDTQYF. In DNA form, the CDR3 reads TGTGCTAGTGGTCTCGGACTAGCGGGAGTTCGCACAGATACGCAGTATTTT.

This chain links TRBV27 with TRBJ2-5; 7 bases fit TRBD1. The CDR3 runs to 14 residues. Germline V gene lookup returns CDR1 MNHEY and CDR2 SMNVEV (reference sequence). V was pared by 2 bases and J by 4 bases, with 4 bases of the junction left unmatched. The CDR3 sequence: CASSLVRQGETQYF. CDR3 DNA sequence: TGTGCCAGCAGTTTAGTTCGACAGGGAGAGACCCAGTACTTC.

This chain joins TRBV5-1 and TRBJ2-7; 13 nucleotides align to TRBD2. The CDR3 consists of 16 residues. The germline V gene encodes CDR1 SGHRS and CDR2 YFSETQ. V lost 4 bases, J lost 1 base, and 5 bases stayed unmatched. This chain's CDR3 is CASSPRTSGSSYEQYF. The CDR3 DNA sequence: TGCGCCAGCAGCCCAAGGACTAGCGGGAGTTCCTACGAGCAGTACTTC.

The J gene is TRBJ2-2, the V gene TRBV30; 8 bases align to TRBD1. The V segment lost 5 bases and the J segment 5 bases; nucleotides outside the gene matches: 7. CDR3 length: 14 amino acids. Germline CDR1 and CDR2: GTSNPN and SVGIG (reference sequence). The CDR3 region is CAWFQGARTGELFF. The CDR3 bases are TGTGCCTGGTTTCAGGGGGCGCGGACCGGGGAGCTGTTTTTT.

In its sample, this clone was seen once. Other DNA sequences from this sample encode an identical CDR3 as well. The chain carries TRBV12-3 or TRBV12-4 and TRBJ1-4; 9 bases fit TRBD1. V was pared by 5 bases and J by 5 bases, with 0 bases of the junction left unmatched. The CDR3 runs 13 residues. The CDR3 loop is CASSGTGNEKLFF. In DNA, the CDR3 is TGTGCCAGCAGTGGGACAGGGAATGAAAAACTGTTTTTT.

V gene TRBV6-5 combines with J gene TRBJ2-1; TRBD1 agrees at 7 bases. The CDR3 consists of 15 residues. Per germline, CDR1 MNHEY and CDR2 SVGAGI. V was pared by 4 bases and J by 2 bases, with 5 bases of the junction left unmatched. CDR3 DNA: TGTGCCAGCAGTTTAGGGGGCGCGGCCTACAATGAGCAGTTCTTC. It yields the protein CASSLGGAAYNEQFF.

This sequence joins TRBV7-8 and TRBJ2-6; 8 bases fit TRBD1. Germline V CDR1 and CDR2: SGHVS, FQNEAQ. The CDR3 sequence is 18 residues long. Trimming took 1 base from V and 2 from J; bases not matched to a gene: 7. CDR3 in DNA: TGTGCCAGCAGCTTAGGAGGCAGGGGGCGAACTGGGGCCAACGTCCTGACTTTC. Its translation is CASSLGGRGRTGANVLTF.

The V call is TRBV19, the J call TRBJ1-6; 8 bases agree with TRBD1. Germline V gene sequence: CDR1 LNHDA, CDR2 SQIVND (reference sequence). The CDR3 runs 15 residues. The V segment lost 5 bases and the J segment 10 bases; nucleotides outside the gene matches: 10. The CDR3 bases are TGTGCCAGTAGTGCCTCAGGCGACAGGGGATCACCCCTCCACTTT. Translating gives CASSASGDRGSPLHF.